Detailed here is one T cell receptor beta chain. The target antigen is unknown. The data belong to a study of cytomegalovirus exposure and HLA in healthy donors. PCR employed 60 Vbeta and 13 Jbeta primers. Using immunoSEQ multiplex PCR, the repertoire was profiled, and TCRdb retains in-frame clones only, with some absent. The sample shows about 120,000 clones, around 80% of them seen only once. In nominal health when sampled, donors likely had unrecorded immune exposures nonetheless. The germline V gene has CDR1 LGHNA and CDR2 YSLEER. Unmatched junction bases numbered 13, after V lost 0 bases and J lost 6 bases. The length of the CDR3 is 17 residues. Study-wide points: TCR beta chains numbering 164 were designated cytomegalovirus-associated. In a later analysis, productive TCRs from donors in an Asian-associated ancestry cluster reportedly carried fewer N-insertions than the cohort mean. About 87% or about 30% of the time was how often most TCR beta V segments were productive, according to an earlier analysis.

The receptor was isolated from a man younger than 45 in good health and CMV-seropositive. The specimen was PBMCs. The chain is built from TRBV4-3 and TRBJ1-2, with 7 nucleotides matching TRBD1. The CDR3 loop reads CASSQDGWRQGVDGYTF. Written as DNA, the CDR3 is TGCGCCAGCAGCCAAGATGGTTGGAGGCAGGGGGTTGATGGCTACACCTTC.